This paragraph covers one TCR beta chain sequence. This sample is drawn from a study of blood T cell repertoires in COVID-19. Background on the study: PBMCs, B-cell-depleted T cells, or T cells were the source of the cDNA or gDNA that made up the material.

Residents of about two dozen US areas, aged 18 to 89 years, made up the participants. Participant-given clinical history determined each cohort assignment. This table comes from immunoSEQ multiplex PCR, and its TCRdb copy is limited to in-frame clones, with some not included. The repertoire consists of 210,000 or so clones, with approximately 80% occurring once and the leading ten covering around 1.8%. Per germline, CDR1 LNHNV and CDR2 YYDKDF (reference sequence). Trimming at V came to 1 base and at J to 3 bases, leaving 2 bases not matched to a gene. This CDR3 region has 15 residues. The rearrangement links TRBV15 to TRBJ1-5; 8 positions agree with TRBD1. The receptor's source is a man aged 60 to 69 who had recovered from COVID-19. Sequencing input: PBMCs or T cells enriched from blood (not recorded which). The CDR3: CATSRGTGFNQPQHF. The CDR3 region has the DNA TGTGCCACCAGCAGAGGGACAGGGTTCAATCAGCCCCAGCATTTT.